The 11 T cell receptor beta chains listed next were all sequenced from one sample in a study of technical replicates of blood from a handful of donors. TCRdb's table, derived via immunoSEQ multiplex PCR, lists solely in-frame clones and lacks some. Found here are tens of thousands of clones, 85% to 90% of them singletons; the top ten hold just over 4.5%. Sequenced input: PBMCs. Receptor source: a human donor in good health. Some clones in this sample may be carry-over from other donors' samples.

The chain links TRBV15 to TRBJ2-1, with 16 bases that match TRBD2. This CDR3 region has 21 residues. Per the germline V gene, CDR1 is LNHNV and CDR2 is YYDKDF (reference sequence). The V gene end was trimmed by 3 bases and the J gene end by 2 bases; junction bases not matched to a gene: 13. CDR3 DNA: TGTGCCACCAGCAGTCCGGGACTAGCGGGAGGGTTTTGGTTAACCTACAATGAGCAGTTCTTC. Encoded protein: CATSSPGLAGGFWLTYNEQFF.

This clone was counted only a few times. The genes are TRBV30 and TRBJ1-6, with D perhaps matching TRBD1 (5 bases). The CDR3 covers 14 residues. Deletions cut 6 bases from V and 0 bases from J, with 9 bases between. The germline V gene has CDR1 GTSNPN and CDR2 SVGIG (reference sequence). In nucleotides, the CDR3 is TGTGCCTGTAGGGGTAGCTCCTATAATTCACCCCTCCACTTT. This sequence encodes CACRGSSYNSPLHF.

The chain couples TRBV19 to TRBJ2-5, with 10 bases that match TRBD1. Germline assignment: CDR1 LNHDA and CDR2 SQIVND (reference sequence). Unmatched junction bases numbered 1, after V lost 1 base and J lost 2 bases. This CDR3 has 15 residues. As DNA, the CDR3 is TGTGCCAGTAGTATAGGGGGACAGGGGCAAGAGACCCAGTACTTC. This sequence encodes CASSIGGQGQETQYF.

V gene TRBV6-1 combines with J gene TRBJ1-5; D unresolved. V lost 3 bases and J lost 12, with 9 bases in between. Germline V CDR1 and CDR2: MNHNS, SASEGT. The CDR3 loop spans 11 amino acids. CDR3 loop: CASSDPTGQHF. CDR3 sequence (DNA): TGTGCCAGCAGTGACCCAACGGGCCAGCATTTT.

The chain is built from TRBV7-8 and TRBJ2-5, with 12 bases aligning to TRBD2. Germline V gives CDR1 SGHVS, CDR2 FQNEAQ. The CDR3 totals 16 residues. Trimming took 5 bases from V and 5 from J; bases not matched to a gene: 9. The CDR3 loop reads CASSIPPTSGSETQYF. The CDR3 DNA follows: TGTGCCAGCAGCATCCCCCCGACTAGCGGGAGTGAGACCCAGTACTTC.

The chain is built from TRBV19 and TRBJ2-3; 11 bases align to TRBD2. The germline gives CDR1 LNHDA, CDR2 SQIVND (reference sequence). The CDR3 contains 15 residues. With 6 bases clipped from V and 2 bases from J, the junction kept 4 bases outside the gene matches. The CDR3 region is CASRPSGGFTDTQYF. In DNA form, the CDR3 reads TGTGCCAGTAGGCCTAGCGGGGGGTTCACAGATACGCAGTATTTT.

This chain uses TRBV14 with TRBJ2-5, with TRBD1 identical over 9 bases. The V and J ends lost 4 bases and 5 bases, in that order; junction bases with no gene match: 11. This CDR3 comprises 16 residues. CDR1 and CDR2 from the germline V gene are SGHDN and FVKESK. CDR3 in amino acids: CASSLVTGTGLETQYF. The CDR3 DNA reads TGTGCCAGCAGCCTCGTGACCGGGACAGGGTTGGAGACCCAGTACTTC.

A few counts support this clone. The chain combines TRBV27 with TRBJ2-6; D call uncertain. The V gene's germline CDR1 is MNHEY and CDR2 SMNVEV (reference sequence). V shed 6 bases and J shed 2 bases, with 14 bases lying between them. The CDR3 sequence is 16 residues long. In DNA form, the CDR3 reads TGTGCCAGCAGCGTTTTTATCGGTACTGGGGCCAACGTCCTGACTTTC. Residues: CASSVFIGTGANVLTF.

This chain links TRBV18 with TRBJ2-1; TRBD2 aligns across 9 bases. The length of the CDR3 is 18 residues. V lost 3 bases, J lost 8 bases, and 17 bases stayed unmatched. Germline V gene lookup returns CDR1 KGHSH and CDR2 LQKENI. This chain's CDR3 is CASSPNRRGLAGFDEQFF. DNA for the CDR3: TGTGCCAGCTCACCGAACAGGAGGGGACTAGCCGGTTTTGATGAGCAGTTCTTC.

The CDR3 spells CASRPNRGDTEAFF. For the CDR3, the DNA is TGTGCAAGTCGCCCCAACAGGGGGGACACTGAAGCTTTCTTT. This chain joins TRBV12-2 and TRBJ1-1; the table's D call, TRBD1, has no DNA check behind it. TRBV12-2 is assigned pseudogene status. CDR3 length: 14 residues.

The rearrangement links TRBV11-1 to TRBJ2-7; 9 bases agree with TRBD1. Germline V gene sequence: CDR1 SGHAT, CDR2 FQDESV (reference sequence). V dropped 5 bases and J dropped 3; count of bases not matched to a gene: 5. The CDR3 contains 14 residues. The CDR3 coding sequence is TGTGCCAGCAGCCCCGACAGGGGGATCTACGAGCAGTACTTC. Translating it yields CASSPDRGIYEQYF.